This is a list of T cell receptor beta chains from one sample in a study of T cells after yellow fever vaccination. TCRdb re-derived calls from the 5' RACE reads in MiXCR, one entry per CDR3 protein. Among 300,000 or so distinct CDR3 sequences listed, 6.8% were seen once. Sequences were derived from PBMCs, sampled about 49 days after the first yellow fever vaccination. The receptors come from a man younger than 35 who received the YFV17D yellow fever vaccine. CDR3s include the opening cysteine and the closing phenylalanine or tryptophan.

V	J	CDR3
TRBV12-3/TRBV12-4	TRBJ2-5	CASSPTRKETQYF
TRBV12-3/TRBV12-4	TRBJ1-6	CASSLGGTHSPLHF
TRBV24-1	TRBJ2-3	CATSLTATDTQYF
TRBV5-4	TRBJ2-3	CASSSTTSGAYTQYF
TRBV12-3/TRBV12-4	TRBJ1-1	CASTVDTEAFF
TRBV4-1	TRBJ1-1	CASSQATVPYTEAFF
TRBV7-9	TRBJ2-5	CASSLLQGLGETQYF
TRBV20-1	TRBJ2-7	CSASSGGKTKAEQYF
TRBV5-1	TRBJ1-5	CASSLGVAGFREPQHF
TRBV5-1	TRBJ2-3	CASSFGGAGSTDTQYF
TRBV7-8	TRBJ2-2	CASRSRTNVGELFF
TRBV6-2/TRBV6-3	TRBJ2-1	CASSYVSSYNEQFF
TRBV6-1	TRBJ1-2	CASTRGQGHYGYTF
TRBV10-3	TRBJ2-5	CAIRGREQETQYF
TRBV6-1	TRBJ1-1	CASSERGRGTEAFF
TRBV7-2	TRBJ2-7	CASSMGWRSYEQYF
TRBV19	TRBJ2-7	CASSLSQEDEQYF
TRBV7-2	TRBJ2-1	CASNGQGSKNEQFF
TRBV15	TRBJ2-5	CATSSGWRGEETQYF
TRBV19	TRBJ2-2	CASNFRTLTGELFF
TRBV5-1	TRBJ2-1	CASSLAGDRAASYNEQFF
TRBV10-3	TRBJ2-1	CAISDVASGLPYNEQFF
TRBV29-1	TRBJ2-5	CSVEQGQETQYF
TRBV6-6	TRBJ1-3	CASGVRGNTIYF
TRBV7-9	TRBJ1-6	CASSLGEGYSPLHF
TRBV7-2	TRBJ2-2	CASTLPEQGLTGELFF
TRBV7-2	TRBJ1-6	CASSLGDRGSPLHF
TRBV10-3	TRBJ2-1	CAITDGGGYNEQFF
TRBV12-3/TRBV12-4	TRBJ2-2	CASILAGGVTGELFF
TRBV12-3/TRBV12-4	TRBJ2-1	CASSRPPYGHEQFF
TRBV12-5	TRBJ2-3	CASPAGSSTDTQYF
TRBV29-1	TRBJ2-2	CSALGLAGDTGELFF